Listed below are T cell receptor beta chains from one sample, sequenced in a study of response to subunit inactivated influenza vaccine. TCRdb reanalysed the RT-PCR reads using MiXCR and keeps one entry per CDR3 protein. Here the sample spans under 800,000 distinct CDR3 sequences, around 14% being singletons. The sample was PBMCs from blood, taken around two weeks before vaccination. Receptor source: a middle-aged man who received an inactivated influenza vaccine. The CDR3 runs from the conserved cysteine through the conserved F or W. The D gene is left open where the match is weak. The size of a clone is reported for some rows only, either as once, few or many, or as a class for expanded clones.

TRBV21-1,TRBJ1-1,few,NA,CASTKGQGAPRGEAFF,TGTGCCAGCACTAAGGGACAGGGTGCCCCCCGGGGTGAAGCTTTCTTT
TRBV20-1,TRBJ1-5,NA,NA,CSASGSLNQPQHF,TGCAGTGCTAGTGGGTCGCTCAATCAGCCCCAGCATTTT
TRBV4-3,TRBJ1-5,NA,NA,CASSQDTGHQPQHF,TGCGCCAGCAGCCAAGATACGGGGCATCAGCCCCAGCATTTT
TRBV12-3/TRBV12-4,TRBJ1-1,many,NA,CASSPGGQLNTEAFF,TGTGCCAGCAGTCCCGGGGGGCAGCTGAACACTGAAGCTTTCTTT
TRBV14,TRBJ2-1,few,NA,CASSQGYIANEQFF,TGTGCCAGCAGCCAAGGCTACATCGCCAATGAGCAGTTCTTC
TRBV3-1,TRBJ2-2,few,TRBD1,CASSQTGTGSGELFF,TGTGCCAGCAGCCAAACCGGGACAGGGTCCGGGGAGCTGTTTTTT
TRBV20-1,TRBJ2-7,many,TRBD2,CSARDPTSGISYEQYF,TGCAGTGCTAGAGATCCGACTAGCGGGATCTCCTACGAGCAGTACTTC
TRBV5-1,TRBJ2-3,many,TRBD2,CASSLRTSSPGTDTQYF,TGCGCCAGCAGCCTGCGGACTAGCTCACCCGGCACAGATACGCAGTATTTT
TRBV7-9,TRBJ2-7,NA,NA,CASSLATFGSSYEQYF,TGTGCCAGCAGCTTAGCGACTTTCGGGTCCTCCTACGAGCAGTACTTC
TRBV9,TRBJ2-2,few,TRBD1,CASSLTGDLNTGELFF,TGTGCCAGCAGCCTCACAGGGGACCTAAACACCGGGGAGCTGTTTTTT
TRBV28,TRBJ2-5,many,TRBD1,CASSLDRGRGETQYF,TGTGCCAGCAGTCTGGACAGGGGTAGGGGAGAGACCCAGTACTTC
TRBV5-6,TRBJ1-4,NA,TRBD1,CASSQGQGLREKLFF,TGTGCCAGCAGCCAGGGACAGGGTCTTCGAGAAAAACTGTTTTTT
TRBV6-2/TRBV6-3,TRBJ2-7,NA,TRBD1,CASSYGTGTSGQYF,TGTGCCAGCAGTTACGGGACAGGGACATCAGGGCAGTACTTC
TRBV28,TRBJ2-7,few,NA,CASSSRAGILYEQYF,TGTGCCAGCAGTTCCCGGGCGGGGATCCTCTACGAGCAGTACTTC
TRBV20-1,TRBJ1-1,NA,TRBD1,CSARRAGGKLTLNNFF,TGCAGTGCTAGACGGGCAGGGGGCAAGTTAACACTGAATAATTTCTTT
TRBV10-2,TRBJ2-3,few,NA,CASSEEDGWSLKTTDTQYF,TGCGCCAGCAGTGAGGAGGATGGGTGGTCCCTCAAGACCACAGATACGCAGTATTTT
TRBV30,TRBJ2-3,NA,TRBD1,CAWSGQGSVTQYF,TGTGCCTGGAGTGGACAGGGATCAGTTACGCAGTATTTT
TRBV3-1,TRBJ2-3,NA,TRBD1,CASSPRTGADTQYF,TGTGCCAGCAGCCCTCGGACAGGGGCAGATACGCAGTATTTT
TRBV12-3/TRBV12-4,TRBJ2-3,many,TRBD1,CASRPQTGGPTDTQYF,TGTGCCAGCAGACCCCAAACAGGGGGCCCCACAGATACGCAGTATTTT
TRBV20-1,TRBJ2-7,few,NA,CSARFITYEQYF,TGCAGTGCTAGGTTCATTACCTACGAGCAGTACTTC
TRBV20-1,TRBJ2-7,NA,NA,CSARNAYEQYF,TGCAGTGCTAGAAACGCCTACGAGCAGTACTTC
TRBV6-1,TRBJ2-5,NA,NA,CASSEASGQETQYF,TGTGCCAGCAGTGAAGCTAGCGGCCAAGAGACCCAGTACTTC
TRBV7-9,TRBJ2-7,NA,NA,CASSPLMQRSSYEQYF,TGTGCCAGCAGCCCTTTAATGCAGCGGAGCTCCTACGAGCAGTACTTC
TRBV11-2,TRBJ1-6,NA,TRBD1,CASSQGDSSYNSPLHF,TGTGCCAGCAGCCAAGGGGACAGCTCCTATAATTCACCCCTCCACTTT
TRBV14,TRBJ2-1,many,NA,CASSNRDSYNEQFF,TGTGCCAGCAGCAACAGGGATTCCTACAATGAGCAGTTCTTC
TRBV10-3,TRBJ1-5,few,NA,CAISETWAPRPQHF,TGTGCCATCAGTGAGACTTGGGCCCCGCGGCCCCAGCATTTT
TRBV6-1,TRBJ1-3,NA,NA,CASREQRNSGNTIYF,TGTGCCAGCAGAGAACAGAGAAACTCTGGAAACACCATATATTTT
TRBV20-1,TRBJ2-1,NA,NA,CSARTGRGAYNEQFF,TGCAGTGCTAGAACCGGCAGGGGAGCCTACAATGAGCAGTTCTTC
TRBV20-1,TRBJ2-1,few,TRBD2,CSSQAGGPRNEQFF,TGCAGTTCACAAGCGGGGGGGCCTAGGAATGAGCAGTTCTTC
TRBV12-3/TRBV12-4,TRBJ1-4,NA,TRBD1,CASTTPGGLGEKLFF,TGTGCCAGCACCACGCCAGGGGGACTCGGGGAAAAACTGTTTTTT
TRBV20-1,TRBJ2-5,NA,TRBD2,CSAETSTSGQETQYF,TGCAGTGCGGAAACCTCGACTAGCGGCCAAGAGACCCAGTACTTC
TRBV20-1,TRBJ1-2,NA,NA,CSARDPARRSNYGYTF,TGCAGTGCTAGAGATCCAGCACGGAGGTCTAACTATGGCTACACCTTC
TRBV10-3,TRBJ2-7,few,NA,CAISEDYLYDSEQYF,TGTGCCATCAGTGAGGACTATCTCTACGACTCCGAGCAGTACTTC
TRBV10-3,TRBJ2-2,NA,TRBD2,CAISEPGLAGGARGELFF,TGTGCCATCAGTGAGCCGGGACTAGCGGGAGGGGCCCGCGGGGAGCTGTTTTTT
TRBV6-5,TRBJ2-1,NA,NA,CASSYSGWQGDNEQFF,TGTGCCAGCAGTTACTCGGGTTGGCAGGGCGACAATGAGCAGTTCTTC
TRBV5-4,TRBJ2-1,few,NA,CASSLGVTDNEQLF,TGTGCCAGCAGCTTGGGGGTGACAGACAATGAGCAGCTCTTC
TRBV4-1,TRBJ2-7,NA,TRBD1,CASSQLLGARGRYEQYF,TGCGCCAGCAGCCAATTATTAGGGGCCAGGGGGCGATACGAGCAGTACTTC
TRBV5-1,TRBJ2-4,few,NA,CASSLVQGLAKNIQYF,TGCGCCAGCAGCTTGGTGCAGGGATTAGCCAAAAACATTCAGTACTTC
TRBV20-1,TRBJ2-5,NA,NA,CSASKPGWGQGTQYF,TGCAGTGCTAGTAAACCGGGTTGGGGGCAGGGGACCCAGTACTTC
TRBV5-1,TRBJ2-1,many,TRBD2,CASSLVSSGGEQFF,TGTGCCAGCAGCTTAGTATCTAGCGGGGGAGAGCAGTTCTTC
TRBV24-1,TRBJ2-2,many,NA,CATSPGQDTGELFF,TGTGCCACCAGCCCGGGACAAGACACCGGGGAGCTGTTTTTT
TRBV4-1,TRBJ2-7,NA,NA,CASSQGSELSYEQYF,TGCGCCAGCAGCCAAGGATCAGAACTAAGCTACGAGCAGTACTTC
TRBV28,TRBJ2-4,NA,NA,CASSWSPEAVAKNIQYF,TGTGCCAGCAGTTGGAGTCCGGAGGCGGTGGCCAAAAACATTCAGTACTTC
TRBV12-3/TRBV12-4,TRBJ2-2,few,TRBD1,CASSSGQLAGELFF,TGTGCCAGCAGTTCGGGACAGCTGGCCGGGGAGCTGTTTTTT
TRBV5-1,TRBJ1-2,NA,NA,CASSLEGRDNYGYTF,TGCGCCAGCAGCTTGGAGGGACGAGATAACTATGGCTACACCTTC